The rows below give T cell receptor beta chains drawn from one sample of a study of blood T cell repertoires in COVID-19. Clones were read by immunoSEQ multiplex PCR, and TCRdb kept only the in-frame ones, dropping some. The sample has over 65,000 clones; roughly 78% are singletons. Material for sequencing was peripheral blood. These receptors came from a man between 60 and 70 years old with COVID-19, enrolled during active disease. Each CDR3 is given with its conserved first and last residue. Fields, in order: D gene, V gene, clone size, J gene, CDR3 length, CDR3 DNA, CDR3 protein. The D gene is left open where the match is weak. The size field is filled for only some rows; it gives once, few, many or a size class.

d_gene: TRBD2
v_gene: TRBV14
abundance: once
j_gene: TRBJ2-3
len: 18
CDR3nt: TGTGCCAGCAGCCAGCCCCTAGCGGGGCGATGGGATCCAGATACGCAGTATTTT
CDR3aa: CASSQPLAGRWDPDTQYF

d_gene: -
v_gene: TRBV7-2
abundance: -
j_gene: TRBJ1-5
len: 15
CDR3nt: TGTGCCAGCAGCCGCACGGGGGACCTTTTTCAGCCCCAGCATTTT
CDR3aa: CASSRTGDLFQPQHF

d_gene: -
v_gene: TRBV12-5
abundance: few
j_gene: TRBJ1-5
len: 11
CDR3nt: TGTGCTAGTGGGGGGCATCAGCCCCAGCATTTT
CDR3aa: CASGGHQPQHF

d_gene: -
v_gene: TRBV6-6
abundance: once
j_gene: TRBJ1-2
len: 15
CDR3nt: TGTGCCAGCAGTTACTCGTCCGGAGCTAACTATGGCTACACCTTC
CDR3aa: CASSYSSGANYGYTF

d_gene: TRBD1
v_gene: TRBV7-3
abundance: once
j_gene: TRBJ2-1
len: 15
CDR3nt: TGTGCCAGCAGCTTATCCTTCCCAGGGGGCAATGAGCAGTTCTTC
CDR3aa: CASSLSFPGGNEQFF

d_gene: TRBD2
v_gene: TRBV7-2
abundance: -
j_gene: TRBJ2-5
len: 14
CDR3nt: TGTGCCAGCAGCTTTAGCGGGAGAGGTGAGACCCAGTACTTC
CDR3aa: CASSFSGRGETQYF

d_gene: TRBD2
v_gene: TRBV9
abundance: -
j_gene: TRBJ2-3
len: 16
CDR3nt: TGTGCCAGCAGCGTAGTGGGACTAGCGGACACAGATACGCAGTATTTT
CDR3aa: CASSVVGLADTDTQYF

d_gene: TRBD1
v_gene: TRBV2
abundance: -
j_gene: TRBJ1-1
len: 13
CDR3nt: TGTGCCACCCGCCGACAGGGGAGCACTGAAGCTTTCTTT
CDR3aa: CATRRQGSTEAFF

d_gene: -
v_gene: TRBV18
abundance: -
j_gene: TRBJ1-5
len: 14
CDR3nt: TGTGCCAGCTCAGTAGACAGTCTCAATCAGCCCCAGCATTTT
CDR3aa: CASSVDSLNQPQHF

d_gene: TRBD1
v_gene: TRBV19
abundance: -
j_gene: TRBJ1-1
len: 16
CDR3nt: TGTGCCAGTAGTCCTACGACAGGGGGCCTTTGGACTGAAGCTTTCTTT
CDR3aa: CASSPTTGGLWTEAFF

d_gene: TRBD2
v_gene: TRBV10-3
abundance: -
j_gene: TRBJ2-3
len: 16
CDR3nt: TGTGCCATCAGTGAAGCGGCTAGCGGGATCACAGATACGCAGTATTTT
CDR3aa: CAISEAASGITDTQYF

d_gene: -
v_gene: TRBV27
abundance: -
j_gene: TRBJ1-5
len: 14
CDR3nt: TGTGCCAGCAGTTTGAGGGGGTCCAATCAGCCCCAGCATTTT
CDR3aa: CASSLRGSNQPQHF

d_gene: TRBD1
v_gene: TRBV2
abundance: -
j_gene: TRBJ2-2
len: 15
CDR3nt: TGTGCCAGCAGGGGACAGGGGGCGGGCACCGGGGAGCTGTTTTTT
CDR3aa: CASRGQGAGTGELFF

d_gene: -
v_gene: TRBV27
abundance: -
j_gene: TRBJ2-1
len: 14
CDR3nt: TGTGCCAGCAGGGACTCGGGCCCCTCGAATGAGCAGTTCTTC
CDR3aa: CASRDSGPSNEQFF

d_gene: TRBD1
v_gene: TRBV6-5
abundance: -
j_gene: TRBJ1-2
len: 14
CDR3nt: TGTGCCAGCAGCGGAGACAGGGCGGTTGGTGGCTACACCTTC
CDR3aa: CASSGDRAVGGYTF

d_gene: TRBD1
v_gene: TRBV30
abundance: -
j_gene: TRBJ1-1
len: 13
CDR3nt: TGTGCCTGGAGGACGACAGGGCTGGCTGAAGCTTTCTTT
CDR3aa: CAWRTTGLAEAFF

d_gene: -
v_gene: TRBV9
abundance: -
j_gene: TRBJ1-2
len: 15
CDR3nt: TGTGCCAGCAGCCTAAGCGGGACGGCTACTATCGGCTACACCTTC
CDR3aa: CASSLSGTATIGYTF

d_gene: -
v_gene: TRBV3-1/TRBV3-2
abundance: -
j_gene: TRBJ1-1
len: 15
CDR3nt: TGTGCCAGCAGCCAAGCCTTAGACAGGACGGGGGAAGCTTTCTTT
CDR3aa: CASSQALDRTGEAFF

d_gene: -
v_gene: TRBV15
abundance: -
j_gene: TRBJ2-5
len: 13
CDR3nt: TGTGCCACCAGTACCCCTAGCGAGGAGACCCAGTACTTC
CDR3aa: CATSTPSEETQYF

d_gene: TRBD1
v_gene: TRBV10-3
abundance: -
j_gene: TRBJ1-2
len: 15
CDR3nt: TGTGCCATCAGTGATTTGGACAGGGTGACGGGAGGCTACACCTTC
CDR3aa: CAISDLDRVTGGYTF

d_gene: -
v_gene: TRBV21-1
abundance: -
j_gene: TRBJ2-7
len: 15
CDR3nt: TGTGCCAGCAGGCTAGGGGGGGACAGGGGTTACGAGCAGTACTTC
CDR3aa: CASRLGGDRGYEQYF

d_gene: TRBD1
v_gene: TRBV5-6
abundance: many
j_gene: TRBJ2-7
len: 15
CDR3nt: TGTGCCAGCAGCTTGTGGGCAGGGGGTCACTACGAGCAGTACTTC
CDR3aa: CASSLWAGGHYEQYF

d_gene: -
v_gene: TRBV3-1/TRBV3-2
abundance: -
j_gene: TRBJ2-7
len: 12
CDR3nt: TGTGCCAGCAGCCAGGGTCCGGGCGAGCAGTACTTC
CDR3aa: CASSQGPGEQYF

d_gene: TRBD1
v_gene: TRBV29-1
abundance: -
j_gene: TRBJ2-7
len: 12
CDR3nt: TGCAGCGTTGTGCAGGGGGTTCACGAGCAGTACTTC
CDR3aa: CSVVQGVHEQYF

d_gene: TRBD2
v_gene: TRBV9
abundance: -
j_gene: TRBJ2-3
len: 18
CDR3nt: TGTGCCAGCAGCGTAGGCCAGCGGGGGGGCCGGAGCACAGATACGCAGTATTTT
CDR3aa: CASSVGQRGGRSTDTQYF

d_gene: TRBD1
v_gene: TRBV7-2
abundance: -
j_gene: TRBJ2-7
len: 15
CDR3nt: TGTGCCAGCAGCCCCTACCGGACAGGGGGGATCGAGCAGTACTTC
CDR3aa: CASSPYRTGGIEQYF

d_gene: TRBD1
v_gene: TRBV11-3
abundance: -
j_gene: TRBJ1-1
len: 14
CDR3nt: TGTGCCAGCAGCTTCGGAAGGGACAGCACTGAAGCTTTCTTT
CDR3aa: CASSFGRDSTEAFF

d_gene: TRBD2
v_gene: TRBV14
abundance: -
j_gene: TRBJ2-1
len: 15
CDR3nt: TGTGCCAGCAGGACTAGCGGGGGCCCCTACAATGAGCAGTTCTTC
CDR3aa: CASRTSGGPYNEQFF

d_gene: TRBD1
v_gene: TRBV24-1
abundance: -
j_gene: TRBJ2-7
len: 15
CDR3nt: TGTGCCACCAGTGAATTCGACAGGGGTTTGGACGAGCAGTACTTC
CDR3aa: CATSEFDRGLDEQYF

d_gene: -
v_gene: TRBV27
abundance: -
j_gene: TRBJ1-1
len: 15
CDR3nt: TGTGCCAGCAGTACGACTCTATATGGAGGCACTGAAGCTTTCTTT
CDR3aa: CASSTTLYGGTEAFF

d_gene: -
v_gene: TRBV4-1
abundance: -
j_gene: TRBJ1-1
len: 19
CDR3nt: TGCGCCAGCAGCCAAGAAGGGAGTGCGGCAGGACGCTCGAACACTGAAGCTTTCTTT
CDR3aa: CASSQEGSAAGRSNTEAFF

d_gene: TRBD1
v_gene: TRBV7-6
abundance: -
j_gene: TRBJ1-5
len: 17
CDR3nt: TGTGCCAGCAGCTTAGGGGCGGGACAGGGGACCAATCAGCCCCAGCATTTT
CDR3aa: CASSLGAGQGTNQPQHF

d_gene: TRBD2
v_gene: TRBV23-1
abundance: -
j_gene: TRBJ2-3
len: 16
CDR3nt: TGCGCCAGAGCCCGGGACTACTTAAGGGGAACAGATACGCAGTATTTT
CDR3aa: CARARDYLRGTDTQYF

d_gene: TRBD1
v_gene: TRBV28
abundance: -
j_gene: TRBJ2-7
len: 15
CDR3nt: TGTGCCAGCATTCACAGGGGGCTCGGAGCGCACGAGCAGTACTTC
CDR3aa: CASIHRGLGAHEQYF

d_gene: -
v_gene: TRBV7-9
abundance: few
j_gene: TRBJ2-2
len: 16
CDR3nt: TGTGCCAGCAGCTTAGCGAGGAGGGCGGGAACCGGGGAGCTGTTTTTT
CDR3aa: CASSLARRAGTGELFF

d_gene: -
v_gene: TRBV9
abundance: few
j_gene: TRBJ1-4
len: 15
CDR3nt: TGTGCCAGCAGCGTAGGTCGGGTGACTAATGAAAAACTGTTTTTT
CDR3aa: CASSVGRVTNEKLFF

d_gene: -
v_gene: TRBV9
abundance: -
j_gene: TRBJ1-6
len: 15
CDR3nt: TGTGCCAGCAGTTCGAGGGGGGGCAGCACTTCACCCCTCCACTTT
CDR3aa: CASSSRGGSTSPLHF

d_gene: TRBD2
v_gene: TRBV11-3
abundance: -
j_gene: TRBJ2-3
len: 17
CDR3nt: TGTGCCAGCAGCTTAGATCTCGGGGTCACTAGCGGGGGGACGCAGTATTTT
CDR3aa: CASSLDLGVTSGGTQYF

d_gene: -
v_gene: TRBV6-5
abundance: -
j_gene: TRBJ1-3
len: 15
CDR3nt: TGTGCCAGCAGTGACTCCGGAGGAGCAGGAAACACCATATATTTT
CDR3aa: CASSDSGGAGNTIYF

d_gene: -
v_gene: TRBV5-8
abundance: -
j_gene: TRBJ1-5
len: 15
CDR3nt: TGTGCCAGCAGCTTCGGGGACTCCAGCAATCAGCCCCAGCATTTT
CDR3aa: CASSFGDSSNQPQHF

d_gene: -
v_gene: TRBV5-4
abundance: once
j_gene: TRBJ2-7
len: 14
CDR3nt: TGTGCCAGCAGCTTGGAGGTCAGCGGGTACGAGCAGTACTTC
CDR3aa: CASSLEVSGYEQYF

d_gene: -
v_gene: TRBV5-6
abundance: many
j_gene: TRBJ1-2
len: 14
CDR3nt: TGTGCCAGCAGCTTCGGCAGGGGCGACTATGGCTACACCTTC
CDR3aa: CASSFGRGDYGYTF

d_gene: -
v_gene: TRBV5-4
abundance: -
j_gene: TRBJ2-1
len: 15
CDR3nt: TGTGCCAGCAGCCCCCAGGGACTCGGGAGAGGTGAGCAGTTCTTC
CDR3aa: CASSPQGLGRGEQFF

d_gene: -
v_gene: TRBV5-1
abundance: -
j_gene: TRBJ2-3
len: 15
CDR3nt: TGCGCCAGCAGCCCCCCCCGAACTAGCTCCGATACGCAGTATTTT
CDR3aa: CASSPPRTSSDTQYF

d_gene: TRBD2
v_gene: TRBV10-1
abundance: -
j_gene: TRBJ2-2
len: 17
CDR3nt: TGCGCCAGCTGTGAGTCATTAGCGGGGGGTGAGGGCGGGGAGCTGTTTTTT
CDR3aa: CASCESLAGGEGGELFF

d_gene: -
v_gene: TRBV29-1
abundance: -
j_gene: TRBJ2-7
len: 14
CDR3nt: TGCAGCGTTAAACTCGCGCTCAGGATAGGAGAGCAGTACTTC
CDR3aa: CSVKLALRIGEQYF

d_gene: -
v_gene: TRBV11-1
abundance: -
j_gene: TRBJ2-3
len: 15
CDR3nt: TGTGCCAGCAGCTTAGCGGGGGGTGGCACAGATACGCAGTATTTT
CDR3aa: CASSLAGGGTDTQYF

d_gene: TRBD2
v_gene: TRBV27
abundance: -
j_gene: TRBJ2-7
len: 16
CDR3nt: TGTGCCAGCAGTCTAGGACTAGCGGAAGTTTCCTACGAGCAGTACTTC
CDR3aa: CASSLGLAEVSYEQYF

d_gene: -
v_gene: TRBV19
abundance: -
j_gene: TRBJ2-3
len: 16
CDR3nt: TGTGCCAGTAGTATTAGTAGGACTACCAGCACAGATACGCAGTATTTT
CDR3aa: CASSISRTTSTDTQYF

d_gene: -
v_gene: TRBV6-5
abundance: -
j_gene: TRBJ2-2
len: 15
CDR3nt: TGTGCCAGCAGTACCGCCAGGGTGGCCACCGGGGAGCTGTTTTTT
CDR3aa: CASSTARVATGELFF

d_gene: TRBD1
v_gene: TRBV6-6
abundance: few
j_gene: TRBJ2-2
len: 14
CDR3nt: TGTGCCAGCAGCAATAACAGGGGCACCGGGGAGCTGTTTTTT
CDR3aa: CASSNNRGTGELFF

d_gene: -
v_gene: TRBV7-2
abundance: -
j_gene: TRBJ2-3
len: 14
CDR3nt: TGTGCCAGCAGCTTAAGTCAGGGATACGATACGCAGTATTTT
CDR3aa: CASSLSQGYDTQYF

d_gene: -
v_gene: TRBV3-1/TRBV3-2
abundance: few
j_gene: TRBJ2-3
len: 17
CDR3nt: TGTGCCAGCAGCCAAGATGACTCCCAGTGGAGCACAGATACGCAGTATTTT
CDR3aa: CASSQDDSQWSTDTQYF

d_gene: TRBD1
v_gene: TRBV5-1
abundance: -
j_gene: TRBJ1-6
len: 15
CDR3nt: TGCGCCAGCAGCTTGGAGGGACAGGCTAGTTCACCCCTCCACTTT
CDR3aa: CASSLEGQASSPLHF